The rows below give T cell receptor beta chains drawn from one sample of a study of blood T cell repertoires in COVID-19. TCRdb keeps only in-frame clones here, not all; method: immunoSEQ multiplex PCR. In the table there are fewer than 250,000 clones, approximately 83% of which are singletons. The material sequenced was PBMCs or T cells enriched from blood (not recorded which). Receptors originate from a woman aged 40-49 years with acute COVID-19. Each CDR3 is given with its conserved first and last residue. The D gene is left open where the match is weak. Not every row has a clone size; where given, it reads once, few, many or a size class.

j_call | v_call | d_call | clone_size | cdr3_aa | cdr3_nt
TRBJ2-3 | TRBV19 | TRBD2 | NA | CASSITIAGARDTQYF | TGTGCCAGTAGTATTACGATAGCGGGAGCGCGCGATACGCAGTATTTT
TRBJ1-6 | TRBV28 | TRBD1 | once | CASSLGQNYNSPLHF | TGTGCCAGCAGTTTGGGACAGAACTATAATTCACCCCTCCACTTT
TRBJ1-5 | TRBV18 | NA | once | CASSPQDSTMGNQPQHF | TGTGCCAGCTCACCACAAGACTCCACCATGGGCAATCAGCCCCAGCATTTT
TRBJ2-5 | TRBV7-7 | TRBD2 | NA | CASSTGLAPETQYF | TGTGCCAGCAGCACTGGACTAGCACCAGAGACCCAGTACTTC
TRBJ1-3 | TRBV6-5 | TRBD1 | NA | CASSLGQAPGNTIYF | TGTGCCAGCAGTTTAGGACAGGCCCCGGGGAACACCATATATTTT
TRBJ1-1 | TRBV12-3/TRBV12-4 | NA | NA | CASSSLTEAFF | TGTGCCAGCAGCTCTCTAACTGAAGCTTTCTTT
TRBJ1-5 | TRBV29-1 | NA | NA | CSVGGGQGQPQHF | TGCAGCGTTGGCGGGGGGCAGGGTCAGCCCCAGCATTTT
TRBJ2-3 | TRBV7-9 | TRBD2 | NA | CASSLSLAGARDTQYF | TGTGCCAGCAGCTTATCCCTAGCGGGGGCCCGAGATACGCAGTATTTT
TRBJ1-5 | TRBV11-2 | NA | NA | CASSMDRSNQPQHF | TGTGCCAGCAGCATGGACAGAAGCAATCAGCCCCAGCATTTT
TRBJ1-6 | TRBV18 | NA | NA | CASSPRQDNSPLHF | TGTGCCAGCTCACCACGACAGGATAATTCACCCCTCCACTTT
TRBJ2-2 | TRBV11-2 | TRBD1 | NA | CASSAPGTGRTGELFF | TGTGCCAGCAGCGCCCCCGGGACAGGCCGCACCGGGGAGCTGTTTTTT
TRBJ1-1 | TRBV5-6 | TRBD1 | once | CASSFISGGRTEAFF | TGTGCCAGCAGCTTCATTTCAGGGGGGAGAACTGAAGCTTTCTTT
TRBJ1-4 | TRBV6-2/TRBV6-3 | TRBD1 | few | CASSYGGQGFATNEKLFF | TGTGCCAGCAGTTACGGCGGACAGGGGTTTGCAACTAATGAAAAACTGTTTTTT
TRBJ2-3 | TRBV7-3 | NA | NA | CASSLSGSKTDTQYF | TGTGCCAGCAGCTTAAGTGGGAGTAAGACAGATACGCAGTATTTT
TRBJ2-3 | TRBV4-2 | TRBD2 | NA | CASSLHSSGGGNTQYF | TGTGCCAGCAGCCTTCACTCTAGCGGGGGGGGAAATACGCAGTATTTT
TRBJ2-4 | TRBV21-1 | NA | NA | CASSRGGSKNIQYF | TGTGCCAGCAGCCGCGGGGGATCCAAAAACATTCAGTACTTC
TRBJ2-1 | TRBV24-1 | TRBD2 | NA | CATSDSTSGLYNEQFF | TGTGCCACCAGTGATTCCACTAGCGGGCTCTACAATGAGCAGTTCTTC
TRBJ2-1 | TRBV3-1/TRBV3-2 | NA | NA | CASSQGAGNVLF | TGTGCCAGCAGCCAAGGGGCAGGGAACGTCCTCTTC
TRBJ1-5 | TRBV28 | TRBD1 | NA | CASIPFGTAINQPQHF | TGTGCCAGCATCCCATTTGGGACAGCAATTAATCAGCCCCAGCATTTT
TRBJ1-5 | TRBV3-1/TRBV3-2 | NA | NA | CASSQTITSGNQPQHF | TGTGCCAGCAGCCAAACTATAACCTCGGGCAATCAGCCCCAGCATTTT
TRBJ2-2 | TRBV3-1/TRBV3-2 | NA | NA | CASSRLGETANTGELFF | TGTGCCAGCAGCCGGCTGGGCGAGACCGCGAACACCGGGGAGCTGTTTTTT
TRBJ1-6 | TRBV19 | NA | NA | CASSIVGRPYNSPLHF | TGTGCCAGTAGTATAGTAGGCAGGCCTTATAATTCACCCCTCCACTTT
TRBJ1-2 | TRBV28 | NA | NA | CASGLIRDTNYGYTF | TGTGCCAGCGGCCTGATCCGGGACACAAACTATGGCTACACCTTC
TRBJ1-1 | TRBV20-1 | NA | NA | CSASLGTLNTEAFF | TGCAGTGCTAGTTTGGGGACATTGAACACTGAAGCTTTCTTT
TRBJ2-1 | TRBV28 | NA | NA | CASNLGGSSYNEQFF | TGTGCCAGCAACTTGGGTGGGAGCTCCTACAATGAGCAGTTCTTC
TRBJ1-3 | TRBV5-4 | TRBD1 | NA | CASSHDRGLVSGNTIYF | TGTGCCAGCAGCCATGACAGGGGGCTAGTCTCTGGAAACACCATATATTTT
TRBJ1-5 | TRBV30 | NA | few | CAWSRSGGGSRNQPQHF | TGTGCCTGGAGTCGGAGCGGGGGGGGCAGTCGAAATCAGCCCCAGCATTTT
TRBJ2-1 | TRBV18 | TRBD2 | NA | CASSPIRTSGRVENEQFF | TGTGCCAGCTCACCAATCCGGACTAGCGGGAGGGTCGAGAATGAGCAGTTCTTC
TRBJ1-4 | TRBV28 | TRBD1 | NA | CASSLQGEVNEKLFF | TGTGCCAGCAGTTTACAGGGGGAGGTTAATGAAAAACTGTTTTTT
TRBJ1-4 | TRBV5-1 | NA | NA | CASSLEGRTNEKLFF | TGCGCCAGCAGCTTGGAAGGGAGGACTAATGAAAAACTGTTTTTT
TRBJ1-3 | TRBV28 | NA | NA | CASSLLQGEGNTIYF | TGTGCCAGCAGTTTATTACAGGGAGAAGGAAACACCATATATTTT
TRBJ2-3 | TRBV15 | TRBD2 | few | CATSRGGSGRDTDTQYF | TGTGCCACCAGCAGAGGGGGGAGCGGGAGGGACACAGATACGCAGTATTTT
TRBJ1-2 | TRBV5-6 | NA | NA | CASSFLQGRRNYGYTF | TGTGCCAGCAGCTTTTTACAGGGCCGAAGAAACTATGGCTACACCTTC